This T cell receptor beta chain was sequenced in a study of blood T cell repertoires in COVID-19. Cohort assignment relied on participant-reported clinical history. Either two negative PCRs, clearance, or symptom resolution qualified Cohort 3 donors as recovered. Method: immunoSEQ multiplex PCR; TCRdb's copy keeps in-frame clones and lacks some. The sample shows about 320,000 clones, 80% to 90% of them seen only once. This CDR3 has 15 residues. Germline lookup yields CDR1 SEHNR and CDR2 FQNEAQ (reference sequence). J lost 5 bases, V lost 4 bases, and 10 bases had no gene match. The TCR originated in a young woman who had recovered from COVID-19. V is TRBV7-9 and J is TRBJ1-2, with TRBD1 identical over 7 bases. Sequencing used PBMCs or T cells enriched from blood (not recorded which). The CDR3 protein is CASSSPRGQRYGYTF. The CDR3 nucleotides read TGTGCCAGCAGCTCCCCGAGGGGGCAGAGATATGGCTACACCTTC. Full variable domain (rest looked up from reference TRBV7-9 and TRBJ1-2): DTGVSQNPRHKITKRGQNVTFRCDPISEHNRLYWYRQTLGQGPEFLTYFQNEAQLEKSRLLSDRFSAERPKGSFSTLEIQRTEQGDSAMYLCASSSPRGQRYGYTFGSGTRLTVV.